The rows below give T cell receptor beta chains drawn from one sample of a study of EBV T-cell therapy then PD-1 blockade in nasopharyngeal carcinoma. Assay: immunoSEQ multiplex PCR; the TCRdb copy retains only in-frame clones and omits some. The data contain some 20,000 clones, nearly 85% of them singletons. These receptors are not linked to any known antigen. The sample was CD8+ T cells from blood, taken at approximately day 64 from a patient whose treatment included autologous EBV-specific T cells and nivolumab. These receptors came from a middle-aged man with nasopharyngeal carcinoma. Both conserved end residues are part of each CDR3. The D gene is left open where the match is weak. The listing skips clone size in some rows; elsewhere it reads once, few, many or a size class.

cdr3_nt: TGTGCCAGCAGCGTAGGTTCAGACCACAATCAGCCCCAGCATTTT; cdr3_aa: CASSVGSDHNQPQHF; clone_size: NA; d_call: NA; j_call: TRBJ1-5; v_call: TRBV9
cdr3_nt: TGTGCCAGCAGCTGGACAGCCCTGAACACTGAAGCTTTCTTT; cdr3_aa: CASSWTALNTEAFF; clone_size: NA; d_call: NA; j_call: TRBJ1-1; v_call: TRBV5-5
cdr3_nt: TGTGCCAGCAGGGGGACAGGGGGAATGAACACTGAAGCTTTCTTT; cdr3_aa: CASRGTGGMNTEAFF; clone_size: NA; d_call: TRBD1; j_call: TRBJ1-1; v_call: TRBV9
cdr3_nt: TGTGCCAGCAGGGGACTAGCGGAAGAGACCCAGTACTTC; cdr3_aa: CASRGLAEETQYF; clone_size: NA; d_call: TRBD2; j_call: TRBJ2-5; v_call: TRBV7-2
cdr3_nt: TGTGCCAGCAGTGAGGATCTTGGGGAATACAATGAGCAGTTCTTC; cdr3_aa: CASSEDLGEYNEQFF; clone_size: NA; d_call: NA; j_call: TRBJ2-1; v_call: TRBV6-1
cdr3_nt: TGTGCCAGCAGGGACAGGGGAAATAATCAGCCCCAGCATTTT; cdr3_aa: CASRDRGNNQPQHF; clone_size: NA; d_call: TRBD1; j_call: TRBJ1-5; v_call: TRBV7-2
cdr3_nt: TGTGCCAGCTCGATCGTCCCCTCCTACGAGCAGTACTTC; cdr3_aa: CASSIVPSYEQYF; clone_size: NA; d_call: NA; j_call: TRBJ2-7; v_call: TRBV2
cdr3_nt: TGTGCCAGCATAAGAGGAACAGGGGGGACCGAGCAGTACTTC; cdr3_aa: CASIRGTGGTEQYF; clone_size: NA; d_call: TRBD1; j_call: TRBJ2-7; v_call: TRBV6-1
cdr3_nt: TGTGCCAGCAGCTTATCAGAGACCCAGTACTTC; cdr3_aa: CASSLSETQYF; clone_size: NA; d_call: NA; j_call: TRBJ2-5; v_call: TRBV13
cdr3_nt: TGCGCCAGCAGGGGTAGAGACAGGGTCACTGGAAACACCATATATTTT; cdr3_aa: CASRGRDRVTGNTIYF; clone_size: NA; d_call: TRBD1; j_call: TRBJ1-3; v_call: TRBV4-3
cdr3_nt: TGTGCCAGCAGCAATCCACCGACAGGGCCGGGCACTGAAGCTTTCTTT; cdr3_aa: CASSNPPTGPGTEAFF; clone_size: NA; d_call: TRBD1; j_call: TRBJ1-1; v_call: TRBV7-9
cdr3_nt: TGTGCCAGCAGCTTAGAATTTAACACTGAAGCTTTCTTT; cdr3_aa: CASSLEFNTEAFF; clone_size: NA; d_call: NA; j_call: TRBJ1-1; v_call: TRBV7-2
cdr3_nt: TGTGCCAGCAGTTACCAAACAGGGGGCGGGGATGGCTACACCTTC; cdr3_aa: CASSYQTGGGDGYTF; clone_size: NA; d_call: TRBD1; j_call: TRBJ1-2; v_call: TRBV6-5
cdr3_nt: TGTGCCAGCAGCTTCCCCCCCGGGACAGGGAGAAGAGAGACCCAGTACTTC; cdr3_aa: CASSFPPGTGRRETQYF; clone_size: NA; d_call: TRBD1; j_call: TRBJ2-5; v_call: TRBV5-6
cdr3_nt: TGTGCCAGCAGTGACTCAAGGGACCCAGATACGCAGTATTTT; cdr3_aa: CASSDSRDPDTQYF; clone_size: many; d_call: NA; j_call: TRBJ2-3; v_call: TRBV6-4
cdr3_nt: TGCAGCGTTAGGGACGGACCCTACGAGCAGTACTTC; cdr3_aa: CSVRDGPYEQYF; clone_size: once; d_call: NA; j_call: TRBJ2-7; v_call: TRBV29-1
cdr3_nt: TGTGCCAGCAGTGTTGCTAGCGGGGGCCTTTACACCGGGGAGCTGTTTTTT; cdr3_aa: CASSVASGGLYTGELFF; clone_size: NA; d_call: TRBD2; j_call: TRBJ2-2; v_call: TRBV2
cdr3_nt: TGCGCCAGCAGCCAAGTTGGGATGACTGAGCAGTTCTTC; cdr3_aa: CASSQVGMTEQFF; clone_size: NA; d_call: NA; j_call: TRBJ2-1; v_call: TRBV4-1
cdr3_nt: TGCGCCAGCAGCCATCCCTGGAATGGACATTCCTACAATGAGCAGTTCTTC; cdr3_aa: CASSHPWNGHSYNEQFF; clone_size: NA; d_call: NA; j_call: TRBJ2-1; v_call: TRBV4-3
cdr3_nt: TGTGCCAGCAGTGACCCGACTAGCGGGGGACTGCACGAGCAGTACTTC; cdr3_aa: CASSDPTSGGLHEQYF; clone_size: once; d_call: TRBD2; j_call: TRBJ2-7; v_call: TRBV2
cdr3_nt: TGTGCCATCAGTGAGAAAGGGGACTATAATTCACCCCTCCACTTT; cdr3_aa: CAISEKGDYNSPLHF; clone_size: NA; d_call: NA; j_call: TRBJ1-6; v_call: TRBV10-3
cdr3_nt: TGTGCCAGCAGCTTGGGTACCAATTCACCCCTCCACTTT; cdr3_aa: CASSLGTNSPLHF; clone_size: NA; d_call: NA; j_call: TRBJ1-6; v_call: TRBV5-5
cdr3_nt: TGTGCCAGCAGCGTAGACGGGGGTAAAGAGACCCAGTACTTC; cdr3_aa: CASSVDGGKETQYF; clone_size: NA; d_call: NA; j_call: TRBJ2-5; v_call: TRBV9
cdr3_nt: TGTGCCAGCAGCAAAACCTACGAGCAGTACTTC; cdr3_aa: CASSKTYEQYF; clone_size: NA; d_call: NA; j_call: TRBJ2-7; v_call: TRBV21-1
cdr3_nt: TGTGCCAGCAGCTTAGCGGCTGGATTCCAAGAGACCCAGTACTTC; cdr3_aa: CASSLAAGFQETQYF; clone_size: NA; d_call: NA; j_call: TRBJ2-5; v_call: TRBV7-9
cdr3_nt: TGTGCCAGCAGCGTAGGTGAGTGGAATGAGCAGTTCTTC; cdr3_aa: CASSVGEWNEQFF; clone_size: NA; d_call: NA; j_call: TRBJ2-1; v_call: TRBV9
cdr3_nt: TGTGCCAGCAGCTTCGGGCCGAGCGAAGGCGAGCAGTACTTC; cdr3_aa: CASSFGPSEGEQYF; clone_size: few; d_call: NA; j_call: TRBJ2-7; v_call: TRBV7-9
cdr3_nt: TGCGCCAGCAGCCAAGACCCGGACGCGAACACCGGGGAGCTGTTTTTT; cdr3_aa: CASSQDPDANTGELFF; clone_size: few; d_call: NA; j_call: TRBJ2-2; v_call: TRBV4-3
cdr3_nt: TGTGCCCCTGAAGGACCCAACACTGAAGCTTTCTTT; cdr3_aa: CAPEGPNTEAFF; clone_size: NA; d_call: NA; j_call: TRBJ1-1; v_call: TRBV5-3